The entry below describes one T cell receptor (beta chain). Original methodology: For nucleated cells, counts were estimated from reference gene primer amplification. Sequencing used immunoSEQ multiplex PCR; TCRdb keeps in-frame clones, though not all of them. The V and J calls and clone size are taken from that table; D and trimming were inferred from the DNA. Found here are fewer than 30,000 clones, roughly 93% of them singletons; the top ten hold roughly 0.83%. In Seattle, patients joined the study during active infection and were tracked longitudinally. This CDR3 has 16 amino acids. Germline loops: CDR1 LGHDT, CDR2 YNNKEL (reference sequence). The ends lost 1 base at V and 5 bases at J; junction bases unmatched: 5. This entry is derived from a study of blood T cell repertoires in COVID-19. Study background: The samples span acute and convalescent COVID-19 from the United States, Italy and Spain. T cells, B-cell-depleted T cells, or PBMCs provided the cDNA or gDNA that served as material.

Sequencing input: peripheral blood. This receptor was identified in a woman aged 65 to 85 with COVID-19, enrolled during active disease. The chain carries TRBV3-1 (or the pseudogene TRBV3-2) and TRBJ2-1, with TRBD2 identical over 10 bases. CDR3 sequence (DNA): TGTGCCAGCAGCCAAGGGTCGACTAGCGGGCACAATGAGCAGTTCTTC. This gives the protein CASSQGSTSGHNEQFF.